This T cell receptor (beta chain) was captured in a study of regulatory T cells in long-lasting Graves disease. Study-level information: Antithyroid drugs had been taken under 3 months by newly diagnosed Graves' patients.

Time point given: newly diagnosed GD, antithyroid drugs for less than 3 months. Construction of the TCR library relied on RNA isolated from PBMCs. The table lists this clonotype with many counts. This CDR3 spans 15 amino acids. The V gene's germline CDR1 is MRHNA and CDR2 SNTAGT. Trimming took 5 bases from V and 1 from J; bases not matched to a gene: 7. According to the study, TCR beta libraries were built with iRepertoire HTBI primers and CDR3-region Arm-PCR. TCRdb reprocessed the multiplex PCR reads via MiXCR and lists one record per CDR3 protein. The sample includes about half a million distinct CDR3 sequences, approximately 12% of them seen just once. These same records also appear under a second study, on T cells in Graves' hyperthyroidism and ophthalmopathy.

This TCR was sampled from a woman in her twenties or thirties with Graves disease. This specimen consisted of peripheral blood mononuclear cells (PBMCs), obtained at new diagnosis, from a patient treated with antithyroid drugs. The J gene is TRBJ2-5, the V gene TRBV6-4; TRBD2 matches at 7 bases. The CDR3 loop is CASSYFASGQETQYF. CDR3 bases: TGTGCCAGCAGTTACTTCGCTAGCGGCCAAGAGACCCAGTACTTC.